The 25 T cell receptor beta chains given below trace back to one sample, sequenced in a study of OX40 agonist ivuxolimab in advanced cancers. Libraries were prepared by immunoSEQ multiplex PCR; TCRdb keeps only in-frame clonotypes and omits some of them. The sample has almost 80,000 clones, around 80% seen once. Specimen: CD4+ or CD8+ T cells sorted from blood, collected in a trial of the OX40 agonist ivuxolimab. Receptor source: an adult with an advanced solid tumor such as melanoma, head and neck, liver or kidney cancer.

The chain has TRBV28 and TRBJ1-5; TRBD1 matches 10 bases. Per the germline V gene, CDR1 is MDHEN and CDR2 is SYDVKM. CDR3 length: 15 amino acids. The junction had 3 bases not matched to a gene; V was cut back by 5 bases and J by 2 bases. The CDR3 loop is CASSRTGGGNQPQHF. The DNA of the CDR3 is TGTGCCAGCAGTCGGACAGGGGGTGGCAATCAGCCCCAGCATTTT.

Only one count was recorded for this clone. The chain joins TRBV6-1 to TRBJ1-2; unclear D gene. CDR1 is MNHNS and CDR2 is SASEGT in the germline V gene. V was trimmed by 8 bases and J by 2 bases, leaving 12 bases between them. The CDR3 extends over 13 amino acids. In DNA form, the CDR3 reads TGTGCCAGCGGGGAGTACCCCAACTATGGCTACACCTTC. Protein sequence: CASGEYPNYGYTF.

The rearrangement joins TRBV25-1 to TRBJ1-5; perhaps TRBD1 as D (5 bases). Germline V gene lookup returns CDR1 MGHDK and CDR2 SYGVNS. Trimming cost V 7 bases and J 2 bases, with 15 bases left between them. This CDR3 has 15 amino acids. CDR3 sequence (DNA): TGTGCCAGCATTTGTCAGGGTGTTGGCAATCAGCCCCAGCATTTT. Encoded protein: CASICQGVGNQPQHF.

The rearrangement joins TRBV7-2 to TRBJ1-5, with 8 nucleotides matching TRBD1. The ends lost 1 base at V and 7 bases at J; junction bases unmatched: 6. Germline V CDR1 and CDR2: SGHTA, FQGNSA. This CDR3 region has 15 residues. The CDR3 loop reads CASSLDRGERQPQHF. In nucleotides, the CDR3 is TGTGCCAGCAGCTTAGACAGGGGGGAACGGCAGCCCCAGCATTTT.

This chain connects TRBV6-1 to TRBJ2-5; 10 nucleotides align to TRBD2. J was trimmed by 2 bases and V by 3 bases; bases with no gene match: 9. Per germline, CDR1 MNHNS and CDR2 SASEGT. The CDR3 runs to 17 residues. In nucleotides, the CDR3 is TGTGCCAGCAGTGAGTCTCTCTTAGCGGGGGGTCAAGAGACCCAGTACTTC. This encodes CASSESLLAGGQETQYF.

The chain carries TRBV7-8 and TRBJ2-2; D perhaps matches TRBD2 (7 bases). The CDR3 sequence is 16 residues long. Germline V gene data show CDR1 as SGHVS and CDR2 as FQNEAQ. Trimming took 3 bases from V and 4 from J, leaving 15 bases between them. CDR3 bases: TGTGCCAGCAGCTTCTTTACGGGGGGCATCACCGGGGAGCTGTTTTTT. Translating gives CASSFFTGGITGELFF. The full variable domain, its missing parts supplied by reference TRBV7-8 and TRBJ2-2, is GAGVSQSPRYKVAKRGQDVALRCDPISGHVSLFWYQQALGQGPEFLTYFQNEAQLDKSGLPSDRFFAERPEGSVSTLKIQRTQQEDSAVYLCASSFFTGGITGELFFGEGSRLTVL.

This sequence joins TRBV6-4 and TRBJ2-1; D unresolved. The CDR3 loop spans 15 amino acids. Per germline, CDR1 MRHNA and CDR2 SNTAGT. Trimming cost V 2 bases and J 8 bases, with 16 bases left between them. The CDR3 DNA sequence: TGTGCCAGCAGTGACCCCCCCGCTGGAAAAGATGAGCAGTTCTTC. Protein: CASSDPPAGKDEQFF.

This clone was detected only once. The chain links TRBV19 to TRBJ2-2, with a tentative D call TRBD1 (5 bases). Germline assignment: CDR1 LNHDA and CDR2 SQIVND (reference sequence). The ends were cut back, 4 bases at V and 3 bases at J, with 6 bases in the middle. There are 13 residues in the CDR3. This chain's CDR3 is CASSTGYTGELFF. The CDR3 DNA follows: TGTGCCAGTAGTACAGGGTACACCGGGGAGCTGTTTTTT.

Written as DNA, the CDR3 is TGTGCCTGGAGTGTACAACCGGGACCCAAGGAGACCCAGTACTTC. Protein sequence: CAWSVQPGPKETQYF. The chain carries TRBV30 and TRBJ2-5, with D perhaps TRBD1 or TRBD2 (5 bases each). V lost 0 bases and J 5 bases, leaving 16 bases between the germline ends. The germline gives CDR1 GTSNPN, CDR2 SVGIG (reference sequence). The CDR3 has 15 amino acids.

J is TRBJ1-1 and V is TRBV11-2, with 8 nucleotides matching TRBD1. J was trimmed by 5 bases and V by 3 bases; bases with no gene match: 2. The CDR3 extends over 13 amino acids. The germline V gene has CDR1 SGHAT and CDR2 FQNNGV. DNA for the CDR3: TGTGCCAGCAGCTTCGACAGGGGTACTGAAGCTTTCTTT. Its translation is CASSFDRGTEAFF. Full variable domain (rest looked up from reference TRBV11-2 and TRBJ1-1): EAGVAQSPRYKIIEKRQSVAFWCNPISGHATLYWYQQILGQGPKLLIQFQNNGVVDDSQLPKDRFSAERLKGVDSTLKIQPAKLEDSAVYLCASSFDRGTEAFFGQGTRLTVV.

J is TRBJ2-7 and V is TRBV19, with TRBD2 matching over 8 bases. J was trimmed by 7 bases and V by 1 base; bases with no gene match: 9. The germline V gene has CDR1 LNHDA and CDR2 SQIVND (reference sequence). The CDR3 has 15 residues. For the CDR3, the DNA is TGTGCCAGTAGTATAGCTCCAGCGGGGGTAAGGGAGCAGTACGTC. Its protein is CASSIAPAGVREQYV.

In DNA form, the CDR3 reads TGTGCCAGCAGCGAGGACGGGCTTAGGTTGAATGAGCAGTTCTTC. It translates to CASSEDGLRLNEQFF. The rearrangement uses TRBV9 and TRBJ2-1, with D uncertain. The germline gives CDR1 SGDLS, CDR2 YYNGEE. The CDR3 sequence is 15 residues long. V lost 3 bases and J lost 7, with 17 bases in between. Full variable domain (missing parts from reference TRBV9 and TRBJ2-1): DSGVTQTPKHLITATGQRVTLRCSPRSGDLSVYWYQQSLDQGLQFLIQYYNGEERAKGNILERFSAQQFPDLHSELNLSSLELGDSALYFCASSEDGLRLNEQFFGPGTRLTVL.

V usage is TRBV15 and J usage is TRBJ1-5; tentatively, D is TRBD1 (6 bases). The CDR3 spans 13 residues. Deletions cut 0 bases from V and 7 bases from J, with 7 bases between. CDR1 and CDR2 from the germline V gene are LNHNV and YYDKDF (reference sequence). For the CDR3, the DNA is TGTGCCACCAGCAGAGATCAGGGGCAGCCCCAGCATTTT. This encodes CATSRDQGQPQHF. Filled out from reference TRBV15 and TRBJ1-5, the complete variable domain reads DAMVIQNPRYQVTQFGKPVTLSCSQTLNHNVMYWYQQKSSQAPKLLFHYYDKDFNNEADTPDNFQSRRPNTSFCFLDIRSPGLGDTAMYLCATSRDQGQPQHFGDGTRLSIL.

This clone was seen only once. V usage is TRBV7-2 and J usage is TRBJ2-7; no clear D gene. The CDR3 has 16 residues. Trimming left V 0 bases short and J 3 bases short, with 15 bases between. Per the germline V gene, CDR1 is SGHTA and CDR2 is FQGNSA. The CDR3, as DNA: TGTGCCAGCAGCTTAGCGAATCGGGCGGAAATCTACGAGCAGTACTTC. Translating it yields CASSLANRAEIYEQYF.

V usage is TRBV7-8 and J usage is TRBJ1-2; unclear D gene. The CDR3 length is 16 residues. Looked up from germline, CDR1 is SGHVS and CDR2 is FQNEAQ. The V gene lost 1 base and the J gene lost 0 bases, with 12 bases spanning the gap. The CDR3 coding sequence is TGTGCCAGCAGCTTAGTGTCCGGGCCATCTAACTATGGCTACACCTTC. Translating it yields CASSLVSGPSNYGYTF.

The chain combines TRBV5-1 with TRBJ2-2; D is undetermined. Germline lookup yields CDR1 SGHRS and CDR2 YFSETQ. CDR3 length: 17 amino acids. Trimming left V 2 bases short and J 3 bases short, with 17 bases between. CDR3 amino acids: CASSFPRLKRDTGELFF. The CDR3 DNA reads as TGCGCCAGCAGCTTCCCAAGGCTAAAAAGGGACACCGGGGAGCTGTTTTTT. The complete variable domain, with remaining parts taken from reference TRBV5-1 and TRBJ2-2, reads KAGVTQTPRYLIKTRGQQVTLSCSPISGHRSVSWYQQTPGQGLQFLFEYFSETQRNKGNFPGRFSGRQFSNSRSEMNVSTLELGDSALYLCASSFPRLKRDTGELFFGEGSRLTVL.

J is TRBJ1-1 and V is TRBV7-2; D ambiguous. V shed 3 bases and J shed 4 bases, with 6 bases lying between them. There are 12 residues in the CDR3. The germline V gene has CDR1 SGHTA and CDR2 FQGNSA. CDR3 bases: TGTGCCAGCAGCTTCAGGATCACTGAAGCTTTCTTT. Its protein product is CASSFRITEAFF.

This chain uses TRBV6-5 with TRBJ2-1; 8 bases fit TRBD2. V lost 0 bases, J lost 3 bases, and 4 bases stayed unmatched. This CDR3 spans 16 amino acids. CDR1 and CDR2 from the germline V gene are MNHEY and SVGAGI. Here the CDR3 DNA reads TGTGCCAGCAGTTACTCTAGCGGGGCAATCTACAATGAGCAGTTCTTC. The encoded protein is CASSYSSGAIYNEQFF.

This clone was counted only a few times. The rearrangement joins TRBV7-2 to TRBJ2-2; 8 positions agree with TRBD2. The J segment lost 5 bases and the V segment lost 6 bases, leaving 11 bases of the junction unmatched. CDR1 and CDR2 (germline): SGHTA, FQGNSA. The CDR3 spans 16 residues. CDR3 sequence reads: CASRSGLAAGTGELFF. CDR3 coding DNA: TGTGCCAGCAGATCCGGACTAGCCGCAGGGACCGGGGAGCTGTTTTTT.

The chain joins TRBV5-6 to TRBJ2-1; 7 nucleotides agree with TRBD2. Germline CDR1 and CDR2: SGHDT and YYEEEE. The CDR3 is made up of 13 amino acids. Trimming cost V 4 bases and J 6 bases; bases outside gene matches: 4. CDR3 residues: CASSRTRINEQFF. Written as DNA, the CDR3 is TGTGCCAGCAGCCGGACTAGAATCAATGAGCAGTTCTTC. Based on the CDR3 plus reference TRBV5-6 and TRBJ2-1, the full variable domain is DAGVTQSPTHLIKTRGQQVTLRCSPKSGHDTVSWYQQALGQGPQFIFQYYEEEERQRGNFPDRFSGHQFPNYSSELNVNALLLGDSALYLCASSRTRINEQFFGPGTRLTVL.

This clone was detected once. The V call is TRBV7-8, the J call TRBJ1-5, with D hard to call. Germline V lookup: CDR1 SGHVS, CDR2 FQNEAQ. CDR3 size: 16 residues. V lost 0 bases to trimming and J lost 1 base, with 10 bases between them. In DNA, the CDR3 is TGTGCCAGCAGCTTAGCGGAAGGGATAAGCAATCAGCCCCAGCATTTT. Protein sequence: CASSLAEGISNQPQHF. Full variable domain (rest looked up from reference TRBV7-8 and TRBJ1-5): GAGVSQSPRYKVAKRGQDVALRCDPISGHVSLFWYQQALGQGPEFLTYFQNEAQLDKSGLPSDRFFAERPEGSVSTLKIQRTQQEDSAVYLCASSLAEGISNQPQHFGDGTRLSIL.

The genes are TRBV5-1 and TRBJ2-7, with 7 bases lining up with TRBD1. CDR1 and CDR2 from the germline V gene are SGHRS and YFSETQ. V lost 4 bases and J lost 4; bases outside the gene matches: 5. The CDR3 is made up of 13 amino acids. The CDR3: CASSVDREYEQYF. The CDR3 coding sequence is TGCGCCAGCAGCGTAGACAGGGAATACGAGCAGTACTTC.

A remark on this clone: Other DNA sequences from this sample encode an identical CDR3 as well. The chain combines TRBV5-1 with TRBJ2-7; possible D gene TRBD1, 6 bases. Trimming cost V 0 bases and J 2 bases, with 9 bases left between them. CDR1 is SGHRS, CDR2 YFSETQ, per germline. This CDR3 comprises 14 residues. CDR3 loop: CASSLGGTTYEQYV. The CDR3 coding sequence is TGCGCCAGCAGCTTGGGTGGGACAACCTACGAGCAGTACGTC.

This clone was detected only a few times. V gene TRBV7-6 combines with J gene TRBJ1-4; no clear D gene. V shed 3 bases and J shed 5 bases, with 7 bases lying between them. The CDR3 totals 13 residues. The V gene's germline CDR1 is SGHVS and CDR2 FNYEAQ. The CDR3 coding sequence is TGTGCCAGCAGCTTTCGGAGAAATGAAAAACTGTTTTTT. Amino acids: CASSFRRNEKLFF.

The chain combines TRBV28 with TRBJ2-7; 12 bases are a match to TRBD2. Trimming took 6 bases from V and 3 from J; bases not matched to a gene: 3. CDR3 length equals 14 residues. Germline CDR1 reads MDHEN; CDR2 reads SYDVKM. The CDR3 loop reads CASRSTSGSYEQYF. In DNA, the CDR3 is TGTGCCAGCAGATCGACTAGCGGGAGCTACGAGCAGTACTTC.